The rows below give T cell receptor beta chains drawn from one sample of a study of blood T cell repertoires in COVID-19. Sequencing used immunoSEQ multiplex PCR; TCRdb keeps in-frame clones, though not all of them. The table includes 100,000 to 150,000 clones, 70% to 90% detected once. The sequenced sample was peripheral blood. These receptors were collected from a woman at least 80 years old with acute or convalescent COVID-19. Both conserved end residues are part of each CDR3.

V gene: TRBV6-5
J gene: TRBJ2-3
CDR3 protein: CASSYRRGDTQYF

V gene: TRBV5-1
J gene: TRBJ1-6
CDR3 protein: CASSTDRGRSPLHF

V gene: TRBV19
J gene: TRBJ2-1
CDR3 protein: CASSESSGSTLGNEQFF

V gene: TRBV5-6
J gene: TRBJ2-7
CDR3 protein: CASSLRGYEQYF

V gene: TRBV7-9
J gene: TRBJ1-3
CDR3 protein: CASRPPGSSSGNTIYF

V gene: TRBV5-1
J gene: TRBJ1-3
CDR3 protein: CASSLADTSGNTIYF

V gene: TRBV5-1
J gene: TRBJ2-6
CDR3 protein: CASSLEGGGANVLTF

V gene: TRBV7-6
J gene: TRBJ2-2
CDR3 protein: CASSPKNLRVFTGELFF

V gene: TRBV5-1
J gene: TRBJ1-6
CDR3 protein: CASSLDRTGGISPLHF

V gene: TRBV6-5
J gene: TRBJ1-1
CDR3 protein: CASSQQGATEAFF

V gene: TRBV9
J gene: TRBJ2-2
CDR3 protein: CASSVGPTGPNTGELFF

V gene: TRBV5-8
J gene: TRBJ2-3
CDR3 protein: CASSLDRGRDTQYF

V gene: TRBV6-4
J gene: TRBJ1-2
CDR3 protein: CASSDSSGALYGYTF

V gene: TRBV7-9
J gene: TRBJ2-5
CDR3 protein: CASSRQGAQWTQYF

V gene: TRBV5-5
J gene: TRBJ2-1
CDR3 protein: CASSLSGDYNEQFF

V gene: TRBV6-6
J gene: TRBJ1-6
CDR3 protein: CASSPDRESPLHF

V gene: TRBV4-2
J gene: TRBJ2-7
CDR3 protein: CASSQDPLARVQYF

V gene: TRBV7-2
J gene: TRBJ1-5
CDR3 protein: CASSPSNQPQHF

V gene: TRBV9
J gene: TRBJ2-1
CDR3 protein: CASSVSQSYNEQFF

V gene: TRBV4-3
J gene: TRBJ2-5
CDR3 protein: CASSQDLLVGGETQYF

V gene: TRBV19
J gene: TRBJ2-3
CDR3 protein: CASSMIQGRWTDTQYF

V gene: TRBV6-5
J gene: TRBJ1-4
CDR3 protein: CASKFGATNEKLFF

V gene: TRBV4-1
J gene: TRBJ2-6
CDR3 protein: CASSQDLPGGYSGANVLTF

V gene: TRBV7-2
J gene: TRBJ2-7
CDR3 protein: CASSPYAGGASEQYF

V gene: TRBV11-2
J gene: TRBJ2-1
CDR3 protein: CASSLATGANAYNEQFF

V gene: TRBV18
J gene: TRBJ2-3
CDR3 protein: CASSTGTGGADTQYF

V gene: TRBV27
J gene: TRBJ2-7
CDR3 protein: CASSPLDRSLYEQYF

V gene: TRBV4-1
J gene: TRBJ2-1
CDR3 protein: CASSSSLSYNEQFF

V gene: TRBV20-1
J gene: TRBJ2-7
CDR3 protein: CSASSSRTGATYEQYF

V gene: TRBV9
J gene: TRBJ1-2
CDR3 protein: CASSVEWGGGYTF

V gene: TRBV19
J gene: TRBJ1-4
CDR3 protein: CASRGPRVAEKLFF

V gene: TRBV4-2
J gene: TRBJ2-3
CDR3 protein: CASSQEGGPSGGHTDTQYF

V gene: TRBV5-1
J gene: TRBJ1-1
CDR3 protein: CASTFGRQHNTEAFF

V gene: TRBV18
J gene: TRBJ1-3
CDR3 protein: CASSPRSAAVKNTIYF

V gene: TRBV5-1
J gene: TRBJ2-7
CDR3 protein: CASSLTGQFYEQYF

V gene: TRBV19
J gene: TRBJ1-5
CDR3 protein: CASALGGGSNQPQHF

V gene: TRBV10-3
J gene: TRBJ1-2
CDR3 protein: CAITRGTGDGYTF

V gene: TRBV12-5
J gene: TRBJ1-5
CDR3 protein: CASGEVQPQHF

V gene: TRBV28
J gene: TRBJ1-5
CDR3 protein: CASSFGSNQPQHF

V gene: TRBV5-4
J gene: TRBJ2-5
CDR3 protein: CASSLDQGAQTQYF

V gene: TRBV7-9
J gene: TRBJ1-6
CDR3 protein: CASSLGGSNSPLHF

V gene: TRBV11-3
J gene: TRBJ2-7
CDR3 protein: CASSLDLWTGKSYEQYF

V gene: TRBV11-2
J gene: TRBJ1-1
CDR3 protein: CASSTTDRGRAFF

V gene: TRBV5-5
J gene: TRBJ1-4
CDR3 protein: CASSLTVFQGGNEKLFF

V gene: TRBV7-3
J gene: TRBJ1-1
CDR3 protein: CASSPAGANTEAFF

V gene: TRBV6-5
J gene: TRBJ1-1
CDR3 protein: CASRRTGAPEAFF

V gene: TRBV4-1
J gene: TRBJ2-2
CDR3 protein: CASSQLGGATGELFF

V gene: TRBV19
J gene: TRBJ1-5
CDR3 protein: CASSMPGGNNQPQHF

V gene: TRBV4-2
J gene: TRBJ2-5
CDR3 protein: CASSQGFLAEEYQETQYF

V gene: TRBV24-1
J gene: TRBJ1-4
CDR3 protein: CATSDPTGTGHEKLFF

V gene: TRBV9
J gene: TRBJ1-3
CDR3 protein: CASSADGISGNTIYF

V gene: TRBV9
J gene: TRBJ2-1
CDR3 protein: CASSVGGQTYNEQFF

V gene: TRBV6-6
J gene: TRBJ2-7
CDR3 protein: CASSYSDRSYEQYF